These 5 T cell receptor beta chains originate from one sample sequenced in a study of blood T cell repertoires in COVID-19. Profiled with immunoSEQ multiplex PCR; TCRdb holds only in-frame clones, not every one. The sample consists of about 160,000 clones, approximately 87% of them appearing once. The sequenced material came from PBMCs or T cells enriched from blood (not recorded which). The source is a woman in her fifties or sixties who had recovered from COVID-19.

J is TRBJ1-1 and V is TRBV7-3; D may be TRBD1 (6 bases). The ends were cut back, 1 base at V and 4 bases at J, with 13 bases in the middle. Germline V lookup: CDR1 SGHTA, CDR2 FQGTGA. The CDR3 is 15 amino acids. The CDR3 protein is CASSLISQGGTEAFF. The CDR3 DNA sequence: TGTGCCAGCAGCTTAATAAGTCAAGGGGGCACTGAAGCTTTCTTT.

The CDR3: CASSHPPHYEQYF. For the CDR3, the DNA is TGTGCCAGCAGCCATCCACCACATTACGAGCAGTACTTC. The V call is TRBV3-1 (or the pseudogene TRBV3-2), the J call TRBJ2-7; D not resolved. V was shortened by 3 bases and J by 4 bases, with 10 bases between the two germline ends. CDR3 length: 13 residues. CDR1 and CDR2 from the germline V gene are LGHDT and YNNKEL (reference sequence).

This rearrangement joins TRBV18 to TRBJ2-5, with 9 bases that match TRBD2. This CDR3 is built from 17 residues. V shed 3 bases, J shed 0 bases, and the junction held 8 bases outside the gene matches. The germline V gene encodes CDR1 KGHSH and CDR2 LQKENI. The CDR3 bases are TGTGCCAGCTCACCCTCCTTAGCGGGGGCTAACCAAGAGACCCAGTACTTC. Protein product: CASSPSLAGANQETQYF.

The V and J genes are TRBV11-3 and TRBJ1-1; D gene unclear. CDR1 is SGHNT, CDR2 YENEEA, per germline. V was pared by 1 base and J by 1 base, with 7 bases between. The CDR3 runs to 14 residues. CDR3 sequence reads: CASSLVRENTEAFF. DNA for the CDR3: TGTGCCAGCAGCTTAGTGAGAGAGAACACTGAAGCTTTCTTT.

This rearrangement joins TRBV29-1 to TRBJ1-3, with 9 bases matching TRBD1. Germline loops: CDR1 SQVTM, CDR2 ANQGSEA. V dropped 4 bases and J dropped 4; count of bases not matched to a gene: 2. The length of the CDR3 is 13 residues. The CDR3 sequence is CSVGQGVGNTIYF. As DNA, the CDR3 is TGCAGCGTTGGACAGGGGGTCGGAAACACCATATATTTT.